The source of this T cell receptor beta chain is a study of shared clonotypes between healthy human individuals. In the study overall: Participating donors consisted of a couple of women and a few men aged 18 to 49. General study findings and limits: Rarefaction exposed incomplete sorted-subset sequencing despite large depth. For naive CD4 cells, roughly 4.8% of clonotypes were shared across a handful of donors.

Subsets obtained from CD4+ cells comprised CD45RA+ naive and CD45RA-negative memory cells. This clone came up once. The antigen is undetermined. The CDR3 is 15 amino acids. CDR1 and CDR2 (germline): KGHSH, LQKENI. The V segment lost 8 bases and the J segment 1 base; nucleotides outside the gene matches: 10. Some clones are missing from TCRdb's copy, which holds only in-frame ones; the method was immunoSEQ multiplex PCR. The sample carries approximately 740,000 clones, around 72% recorded once. This sequence was found in a woman aged 25 to 39 in good health. The specimen sequenced was memory CD4+ T cells sorted from blood. Subset noted: CD45RA-negative fraction. The gene calls are TRBV18 and TRBJ1-1; 7 bases align to TRBD1. This chain's CDR3 is CASTTIGTANTEAFF. As DNA, the CDR3 is TGTGCCAGCACCACCATCGGGACAGCGAACACTGAAGCTTTCTTT.